The rows below give T cell receptor beta chains drawn from one sample of a study of T cell repertoires in cytomegalovirus infection. TCRdb reanalysed the reads using MiXCR and keeps one entry per CDR3 protein. In the table there are 480,000 or so distinct CDR3 sequences, around 10% of which are singletons. Material for sequencing was PBMCs. These receptors came from a human donor in good health (CMV status not recorded). Some clones in this sample may be carry-over from other donors' samples. Both conserved end residues are part of each CDR3. D genes are given only for firm matches. Clone size is given for some rows only: seen once, a few or many times, or a class if the clone is expanded.

clone_size: many
d_call: -
v_call: TRBV6-5
j_call: TRBJ1-2
cdr3_aa: CASSYSAFNYGYTF
cdr3_nt: TGTGCCAGCAGTTACTCGGCATTCAACTATGGCTACACCTTC

clone_size: few
d_call: -
v_call: TRBV9
j_call: TRBJ2-4
cdr3_aa: CASSPGDSGTWNIQYF
cdr3_nt: TGTGCCAGCAGCCCGGGGGACAGCGGGACTTGGAACATTCAGTACTTC

clone_size: -
d_call: TRBD1
v_call: TRBV2
j_call: TRBJ2-5
cdr3_aa: CASHTGTGPQETQYF
cdr3_nt: TGTGCCAGCCACACCGGGACAGGGCCGCAAGAGACCCAGTACTTC

clone_size: few
d_call: TRBD2
v_call: TRBV2
j_call: TRBJ2-5
cdr3_aa: CASTSGLAGPQETQYF
cdr3_nt: TGTGCCAGCACCAGCGGACTAGCGGGGCCCCAAGAGACCCAGTACTTC

clone_size: many
d_call: -
v_call: TRBV6-6
j_call: TRBJ2-7
cdr3_aa: CASSNSGPREQYF
cdr3_nt: TGTGCCAGCAGTAACTCCGGGCCAAGAGAGCAGTACTTC

clone_size: -
d_call: TRBD2
v_call: TRBV27
j_call: TRBJ2-7
cdr3_aa: CASSSLTSVVYEQYF
cdr3_nt: TGTGCCAGCAGTTCACTGACTAGCGTTGTCTACGAGCAGTACTTC

clone_size: many
d_call: -
v_call: TRBV3-1
j_call: TRBJ1-2
cdr3_aa: CASSPLPSQGSNYGYTF
cdr3_nt: TGTGCCAGCAGCCCACTCCCTTCACAGGGATCTAACTATGGCTACACCTTC

clone_size: many
d_call: -
v_call: TRBV7-9
j_call: TRBJ1-2
cdr3_aa: CASSSGGEKTNYGYTF
cdr3_nt: TGTGCCAGCAGCTCCGGTGGAGAAAAAACGAACTATGGCTACACCTTC

clone_size: many
d_call: TRBD2
v_call: TRBV7-2
j_call: TRBJ2-7
cdr3_aa: CASSPVGLSYEQYF
cdr3_nt: TGTGCCAGCAGCCCGGTGGGACTATCCTACGAGCAGTACTTC

clone_size: -
d_call: TRBD1
v_call: TRBV9
j_call: TRBJ1-3
cdr3_aa: CASSVEWDSGNTIYF
cdr3_nt: TGTGCCAGCAGCGTAGAGTGGGACAGTGGAAACACCATATATTTT

clone_size: many
d_call: -
v_call: TRBV7-9
j_call: TRBJ1-2
cdr3_aa: CASSLDSRGALGYTF
cdr3_nt: TGTGCCAGCAGCTTAGACTCCAGAGGGGCCCTTGGCTACACCTTC

clone_size: few
d_call: TRBD2
v_call: TRBV15
j_call: TRBJ2-1
cdr3_aa: CATSRAPGTSDEQFF
cdr3_nt: TGTGCCACCAGCAGAGCTCCAGGGACTAGCGATGAGCAGTTCTTC

clone_size: many
d_call: -
v_call: TRBV10-3
j_call: TRBJ1-1
cdr3_aa: CAISVGGSGTEAFF
cdr3_nt: TGTGCCATCAGTGTGGGAGGGAGTGGCACTGAAGCTTTCTTT

clone_size: -
d_call: TRBD1
v_call: TRBV20-1
j_call: TRBJ1-6
cdr3_aa: CSAKTGLVSRLHF
cdr3_nt: TGCAGTGCTAAGACAGGGCTGGTTTCACGCCTCCACTTT

clone_size: many
d_call: TRBD2
v_call: TRBV18
j_call: TRBJ2-7
cdr3_aa: CASSPRPSGSFYEQYF
cdr3_nt: TGTGCCAGCTCACCACGCCCTAGCGGGAGTTTCTACGAGCAGTACTTC

clone_size: -
d_call: -
v_call: TRBV27
j_call: TRBJ1-5
cdr3_aa: CASSRRRGPNQPQHF
cdr3_nt: TGTGCCAGCAGTCGGAGGAGGGGCCCCAATCAGCCCCAGCATTTT

clone_size: few
d_call: -
v_call: TRBV25-1
j_call: TRBJ1-1
cdr3_aa: CASTGVIEAEAFF
cdr3_nt: TGTGCCAGCACGGGGGTCATCGAAGCCGAAGCTTTCTTT

clone_size: many
d_call: TRBD2
v_call: TRBV7-3
j_call: TRBJ2-1
cdr3_aa: CASSSSGAGGYNEQFF
cdr3_nt: TGTGCCAGCAGCTCCTCCGGGGCGGGGGGATACAATGAGCAGTTCTTC

clone_size: few
d_call: -
v_call: TRBV2
j_call: TRBJ2-1
cdr3_aa: CASIALGTWQFF
cdr3_nt: TGTGCCAGCATTGCCCTCGGGACCTGGCAGTTCTTC

clone_size: many
d_call: -
v_call: TRBV12-5
j_call: TRBJ1-1
cdr3_aa: CASGLAGTNTEAFF
cdr3_nt: TGTGCTAGTGGTTTGGCCGGGACCAACACTGAAGCTTTCTTT

clone_size: many
d_call: -
v_call: TRBV6-1
j_call: TRBJ2-6
cdr3_aa: CASSERGTGANVLTF
cdr3_nt: TGTGCCAGCAGTGAACGTGGGACTGGGGCCAACGTCCTGACTTTC

clone_size: -
d_call: -
v_call: TRBV27
j_call: TRBJ1-2
cdr3_aa: CASKGRERDGYTF
cdr3_nt: TGTGCCTCCAAGGGCAGAGAAAGGGATGGCTACACCTTC

clone_size: -
d_call: -
v_call: TRBV20-1
j_call: TRBJ2-5
cdr3_aa: CSARAEGETQYF
cdr3_nt: TGCAGTGCTAGAGCAGAGGGGGAGACCCAGTACTTC

clone_size: -
d_call: TRBD2
v_call: TRBV28
j_call: TRBJ2-7
cdr3_aa: CASSPPGLAIYEQYF
cdr3_nt: TGTGCCAGCAGTCCTCCGGGACTAGCGATCTACGAGCAGTACTTC

clone_size: few
d_call: -
v_call: TRBV27
j_call: TRBJ2-5
cdr3_aa: CASSSPAFGETQYF
cdr3_nt: TGTGCCAGCAGTTCCCCGGCGTTCGGGGAGACCCAGTACTTC

clone_size: -
d_call: TRBD1
v_call: TRBV6-8
j_call: TRBJ1-4
cdr3_aa: CASRDRGRTNEKLFF
cdr3_nt: TGTGCCAGCAGGGACAGGGGGCGAACTAATGAAAAACTGTTTTTT

clone_size: many
d_call: TRBD1
v_call: TRBV28
j_call: TRBJ2-5
cdr3_aa: CFGTGGQETQYF
cdr3_nt: TGCTTCGGGACAGGGGGCCAAGAGACCCAGTACTTC

clone_size: many
d_call: TRBD1
v_call: TRBV19
j_call: TRBJ1-2
cdr3_aa: CASSFDRDTYGYTF
cdr3_nt: TGTGCCAGTAGTTTCGACAGGGACACCTATGGCTACACCTTC

clone_size: -
d_call: -
v_call: TRBV14
j_call: TRBJ2-1
cdr3_aa: CASSLGGANQLFF
cdr3_nt: TGTGCCAGCTCCCTAGGTGGGGCAAATCAATTGTTCTTC

clone_size: many
d_call: -
v_call: TRBV5-1
j_call: TRBJ1-5
cdr3_aa: CASSFGTPNQPQHF
cdr3_nt: TGCGCCAGCAGCTTCGGGACCCCTAATCAGCCCCAGCATTTT

clone_size: -
d_call: TRBD2
v_call: TRBV5-4
j_call: TRBJ2-1
cdr3_aa: CASRTSGENEQFF
cdr3_nt: TGTGCCAGCCGCACTAGCGGAGAGAATGAGCAGTTCTTC

clone_size: -
d_call: TRBD1
v_call: TRBV25-1
j_call: TRBJ2-1
cdr3_aa: CASRKQGAAYNEQFF
cdr3_nt: TGTGCCAGCAGGAAACAGGGGGCGGCCTACAATGAGCAGTTCTTC

clone_size: many
d_call: TRBD1
v_call: TRBV6-6
j_call: TRBJ2-2
cdr3_aa: CASSTTGGTTGELFF
cdr3_nt: TGTGCCAGCAGCACTACAGGGGGCACCACCGGGGAGCTGTTTTTT

clone_size: -
d_call: -
v_call: TRBV10-3
j_call: TRBJ2-3
cdr3_aa: CAISPEGGRSDTQYF
cdr3_nt: TGTGCCATCAGCCCCGAGGGGGGAAGGTCAGATACGCAGTATTTT

clone_size: -
d_call: TRBD2
v_call: TRBV14
j_call: TRBJ2-1
cdr3_aa: CASSQSGRDNEQFF
cdr3_nt: TGTGCCAGTAGCCAAAGCGGGAGGGACAATGAGCAGTTCTTC

clone_size: few
d_call: -
v_call: TRBV27
j_call: TRBJ1-2
cdr3_aa: CASSSLTGNYGYTF
cdr3_nt: TGTGCCAGCAGTTCCTTGACGGGGAACTATGGCTACACCTTC

clone_size: many
d_call: TRBD1
v_call: TRBV5-1
j_call: TRBJ1-1
cdr3_aa: CASAGQGNTEAFF
cdr3_nt: TGCGCCAGCGCGGGACAGGGAAACACTGAAGCTTTCTTT

clone_size: -
d_call: -
v_call: TRBV20-1
j_call: TRBJ1-4
cdr3_aa: CSARDQGKEKLFF
cdr3_nt: TGCAGTGCTAGAGATCAGGGGAAAGAAAAACTGTTTTTT

clone_size: many
d_call: -
v_call: TRBV7-9
j_call: TRBJ1-2
cdr3_aa: CASSSARTGHGYTF
cdr3_nt: TGTGCCAGCAGCTCCGCCCGGACCGGCCATGGCTACACCTTC

clone_size: once
d_call: -
v_call: TRBV10-3
j_call: TRBJ2-5
cdr3_aa: CAISEGREQWETQYF
cdr3_nt: TGTGCCATCAGTGAAGGTCGGGAGCAATGGGAGACCCAGTACTTC

clone_size: many
d_call: TRBD1
v_call: TRBV6-1
j_call: TRBJ2-7
cdr3_aa: CASRPGTGGNEQYF
cdr3_nt: TGTGCCAGCAGGCCTGGGACAGGGGGCAACGAGCAGTACTTC

clone_size: few
d_call: -
v_call: TRBV9
j_call: TRBJ1-5
cdr3_aa: CASSVGGTGQPQHF
cdr3_nt: TGTGCCAGCAGCGTAGGGGGGACCGGTCAGCCCCAGCATTTT

clone_size: -
d_call: -
v_call: TRBV18
j_call: TRBJ2-1
cdr3_aa: CASSPRIADRGNEQFF
cdr3_nt: TGTGCCAGCTCACCACGTATAGCGGATAGGGGCAATGAGCAGTTCTTC

clone_size: many
d_call: -
v_call: TRBV12-3/TRBV12-4
j_call: TRBJ2-2
cdr3_aa: CASSRLLEAGELFF
cdr3_nt: TGTGCCAGCAGTCGCTTACTAGAGGCCGGGGAGCTGTTTTTT

clone_size: few
d_call: -
v_call: TRBV12-3/TRBV12-4
j_call: TRBJ2-1
cdr3_aa: CASSPTFEQFF
cdr3_nt: TGTGCCAGCAGTCCCACCTTTGAGCAGTTCTTC

clone_size: -
d_call: -
v_call: TRBV2
j_call: TRBJ1-1
cdr3_aa: CASSIGGAYTEAFF
cdr3_nt: TGTGCCAGCAGTATAGGGGGGGCATACACTGAAGCTTTCTTT

clone_size: many
d_call: -
v_call: TRBV7-8
j_call: TRBJ1-5
cdr3_aa: CASSLVATDQPQHF
cdr3_nt: TGTGCCAGCAGCTTAGTAGCGACGGATCAGCCCCAGCATTTT

clone_size: -
d_call: -
v_call: TRBV3-1
j_call: TRBJ1-1
cdr3_aa: CASSPREGRTEALF
cdr3_nt: TGTGCCAGCAGCCCCAGAGAGGGGAGGACTGAAGCTTTATTT

clone_size: -
d_call: TRBD2
v_call: TRBV25-1
j_call: TRBJ2-7
cdr3_aa: CASTSWEGYEQYF
cdr3_nt: TGTGCCAGCACCTCCTGGGAGGGGTACGAGCAGTACTTC

clone_size: -
d_call: -
v_call: TRBV3-1
j_call: TRBJ1-2
cdr3_aa: CASSPDPGYGYTF
cdr3_nt: TGTGCCAGCAGCCCGGACCCAGGGTATGGCTACACCTTC

clone_size: many
d_call: -
v_call: TRBV7-8
j_call: TRBJ1-1
cdr3_aa: CASSPRGNTEAFF
cdr3_nt: TGTGCCAGCAGCCCACGAGGGAACACTGAAGCTTTCTTT

clone_size: few
d_call: -
v_call: TRBV24-1
j_call: TRBJ2-1
cdr3_aa: CATSDSLGSDEQFF
cdr3_nt: TGTGCCACCAGTGATTCGCTAGGGTCGGATGAGCAGTTCTTC

clone_size: many
d_call: -
v_call: TRBV7-2
j_call: TRBJ2-7
cdr3_aa: CASSLHRYSYEQYF
cdr3_nt: TGTGCCAGCAGCTTACACAGGTATTCCTACGAGCAGTACTTC

clone_size: few
d_call: -
v_call: TRBV6-5
j_call: TRBJ1-4
cdr3_aa: CASRPGQSGEKLFF
cdr3_nt: TGTGCCAGCAGGCCAGGACAGAGTGGGGAAAAACTGTTTTTT

clone_size: many
d_call: -
v_call: TRBV7-2
j_call: TRBJ1-1
cdr3_aa: CASSLAGMGTEAFF
cdr3_nt: TGTGCCAGCAGCTTAGCAGGGATGGGCACTGAAGCTTTCTTT